This T cell receptor (beta chain) is drawn from a study of CD4+ T cells in melanoma. The CDR3 runs 15 residues. Germline V gives CDR1 LNHDA, CDR2 SQIVND (reference sequence). V shed 3 bases and J shed 4 bases, with 13 bases lying between them. With respect to this clone: Its specificity is unknown.

The study's findings and limits: A reported correlation linked neoantigen-specific CD4+ T cells to CD8+, macrophage and B cell function. Diverse differentiation states were reported for melanoma neoantigen-specific CD4+ T cells.

Generated by immunoSEQ multiplex PCR, the TCRdb table keeps only in-frame clones and is missing some. The sample consists of over 45,000 clones, over 60% of them appearing once. The sequencing sample was made of tumor tissue. The TCR comes from a human donor with melanoma. The chain combines TRBV19 with TRBJ1-5, with D uncertain. Written as DNA, the CDR3 is TGTGCCAGTAGTATTAATGGCAGAATAAATCAGCCCCAGCATTTT. Amino acids: CASSINGRINQPQHF.